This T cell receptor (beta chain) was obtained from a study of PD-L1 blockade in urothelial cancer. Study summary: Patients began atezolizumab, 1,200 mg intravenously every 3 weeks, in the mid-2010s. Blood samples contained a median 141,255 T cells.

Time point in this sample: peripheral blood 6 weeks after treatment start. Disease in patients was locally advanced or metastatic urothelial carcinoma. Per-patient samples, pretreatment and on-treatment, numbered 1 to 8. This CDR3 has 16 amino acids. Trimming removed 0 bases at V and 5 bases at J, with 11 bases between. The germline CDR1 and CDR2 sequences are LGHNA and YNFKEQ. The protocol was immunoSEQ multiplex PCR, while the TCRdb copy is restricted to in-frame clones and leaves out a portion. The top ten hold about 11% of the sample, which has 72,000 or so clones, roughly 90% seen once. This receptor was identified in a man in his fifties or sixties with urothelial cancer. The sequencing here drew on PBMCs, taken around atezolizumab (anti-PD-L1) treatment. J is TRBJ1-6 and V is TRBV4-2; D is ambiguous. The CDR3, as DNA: TGTGCCAGCAGCCAAGATTCGCCTCAGAATAATTCACCCCTCCACTTT. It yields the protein CASSQDSPQNNSPLHF.